One sample yielded the 9 T cell receptor beta chains listed below, sequenced in a study of OX40 agonist ivuxolimab in advanced cancers. TCRdb's copy holds only in-frame clones and misses some; the assay was immunoSEQ multiplex PCR. The table lists 25,000 to 35,000 clones, roughly 80% of them singletons. The specimen was CD4+ or CD8+ T cells sorted from blood, collected in a trial of the OX40 agonist ivuxolimab. The source of these receptors is an adult with an advanced solid tumor such as melanoma, head and neck, liver or kidney cancer.

The genes are TRBV2 and TRBJ2-5; D may be TRBD2 (5 bases). CDR1 is SNHLY, CDR2 FYNNEI, per germline. V was cut by 0 bases and J by 4 bases, with 12 bases left in between. The CDR3 sequence is 15 residues long. The DNA of the CDR3 is TGTGCCAGCAGTGAAGCGCGGGCGAGGGTAGAGACCCAGTACTTC. Its protein product is CASSEARARVETQYF.

This chain joins TRBV30 and TRBJ2-7, with D uncertain. The CDR3 contains 14 residues. The V and J ends lost 3 bases and 2 bases respectively, with 14 bases between them. Looked up from germline, CDR1 is GTSNPN and CDR2 is SVGIG (reference sequence). DNA for the CDR3: TGTGCCTGGAGGGGCACCGAAAAGCCCTACGAGCAGTACTTC. This sequence encodes CAWRGTEKPYEQYF.

For this clone: This sample includes further DNA sequences coding for the same CDR3. J is TRBJ2-1 and V is TRBV11-3; TRBD2 aligns across 10 bases. CDR1 and CDR2 (germline): SGHNT, YENEEA. CDR3 length: 16 residues. V lost 4 bases to trimming and J lost 0 bases; unmatched junction nucleotides: 3. CDR3 DNA sequence: TGTGCCAGCAGCTCACGGACTAGCGGCTCCTACAATGAGCAGTTCTTC. It specifies CASSSRTSGSYNEQFF.

The rearrangement joins TRBV4-3 to TRBJ2-5, with D possibly matching TRBD1 (7 bases). The germline V gene encodes CDR1 LGHNA and CDR2 YSLEER. With 2 bases removed from V and 1 base from J, the gap between germline ends came to 11 bases. The CDR3 runs to 15 residues. The CDR3 sequence is CASSQRQGGQETQYF. DNA for the CDR3: TGCGCCAGCAGCCAACGGCAGGGGGGCCAAGAGACCCAGTACTTC.

The V gene is TRBV10-3, the J gene TRBJ2-7; 11 bases are shared with TRBD2. The germline gives CDR1 ENHRY, CDR2 SYGVKD. The CDR3 spans 19 residues. J was trimmed by 1 base and V by 6 bases; bases with no gene match: 17. The CDR3 spells CAIRGVGTSGGTESYEQYF. The CDR3 nucleotides read TGTGCCATCAGAGGCGTTGGTACTAGCGGGGGCACGGAATCCTACGAGCAGTACTTC.

This clone showed up just a few times. This chain links TRBV11-1 with TRBJ1-4; tentatively, D is TRBD1 (6 bases). The germline V and J ends were trimmed by 2 bases and 5 bases, with 9 bases remaining between them. This CDR3 is built from 14 residues. The germline CDR1 and CDR2 sequences are SGHAT and FQDESV (reference sequence). The CDR3 region is CASSLHQGNEKLFF. Written as DNA, the CDR3 is TGTGCCAGCAGCTTACACCAGGGGAATGAAAAACTGTTTTTT.

By share of the sample, this clone is medium-sized. This chain connects TRBV19 to TRBJ2-1; 9 bases are shared with TRBD1. With 9 bases clipped from V and 8 bases from J, the junction kept 8 bases outside the gene matches. The CDR3 is 13 amino acids. Germline CDR1 and CDR2: LNHDA and SQIVND (reference sequence). The CDR3 DNA reads as TGTGCCAGCCGGGACAGGGCTAACCATGAGCAGTTCTTC. As protein: CASRDRANHEQFF.

The chain uses TRBV5-4 and TRBJ1-1; 9 nucleotides match TRBD1. In germline, CDR1 is SGHNT, CDR2 YYREEE (reference sequence). This CDR3 is 16 amino acids long. With 4 bases clipped from V and 0 bases from J, the junction kept 7 bases outside the gene matches. DNA for the CDR3: TGTGCCAGCAGCCAAGACACAGGGGGCATGAACACTGAAGCTTTCTTT. Translation gives CASSQDTGGMNTEAFF.

V usage is TRBV4-3 and J usage is TRBJ1-2, with D possibly being TRBD1 (5 bases). The V end lost 3 bases, the J end lost 7 bases, and 15 bases lay between the germline ends. The CDR3 is made up of 14 amino acids. Germline V gives CDR1 LGHNA, CDR2 YSLEER. CDR3 residues: CASSQGGFFRGYTF. Here the CDR3 DNA reads TGCGCCAGCAGCCAGGGGGGTTTTTTCCGTGGCTACACCTTC.